The 25 T cell receptor beta chains in this list originate from one sample, sequenced in a study of blood T cell repertoires in COVID-19. Repertoires were generated with immunoSEQ multiplex PCR, while TCRdb's copy carries only in-frame clones and drops some. This table has 110,000 or so clones, roughly 80% appearing once. The sequenced sample was peripheral blood. The receptors come from a man over 45 with acute or convalescent COVID-19.

The genes are TRBV19 and TRBJ1-2, with D possibly being TRBD1 (6 bases). The CDR3 is 15 amino acids. Trimming removed 5 bases from V and 3 bases from J, with 16 bases in between. Germline assignment: CDR1 LNHDA and CDR2 SQIVND (reference sequence). The CDR3 spells CASSFTLQGYYGYTF. CDR3 nucleotides: TGTGCCAGTAGTTTTACCCTACAGGGCTACTATGGCTACACCTTC.

The chain is built from TRBV28 and TRBJ1-1; D uncertain. Trimming stripped 1 base from V and 7 bases from J, with 13 bases between. The CDR3 sequence is 14 residues long. The germline CDR1 and CDR2 sequences are MDHEN and SYDVKM. CDR3 protein: CASSLLKPVGEAFF. CDR3 nucleotide sequence: TGTGCCAGCAGTTTATTAAAACCGGTCGGTGAAGCTTTCTTT.

This clone appeared a few times. In DNA, the CDR3 is TGTGCCAGCAGCCAAGCGAATCAGAACCGGGAGCTGTTTTTT. Amino acids: CASSQANQNRELFF. This rearrangement joins TRBV3-1 (or the pseudogene TRBV3-2) to TRBJ2-2; unclear D gene. The CDR3 loop spans 14 amino acids. Germline loops: CDR1 LGHDT, CDR2 YNNKEL (reference sequence). The germline V and J ends were trimmed by 1 base and 9 bases, with 12 bases remaining between them.

The chain employs TRBV5-8 and TRBJ2-3; TRBD2 matches 8 bases. CDR1 is SGHTS and CDR2 is YDEGEE in the germline V gene. The V gene end was trimmed by 3 bases and the J gene end by 6 bases; junction bases not matched to a gene: 9. The CDR3 has 15 amino acids. Written as DNA, the CDR3 is TGTGCCAGCAGCTGGGGGGTAGCGGGGCGGGATACGCAGTATTTT. Translation: CASSWGVAGRDTQYF.

This chain connects TRBV11-2 to TRBJ1-3; D might be TRBD1 (5 bases). V was trimmed by 4 bases and J by 7 bases, leaving 17 bases between them. The length of the CDR3 is 15 residues. Germline CDR1 reads SGHAT; CDR2 reads FQNNGV. CDR3 region: CASSSQLRGWNTIYF. CDR3 bases: TGTGCCAGCAGCTCTCAGCTCCGGGGGTGGAACACCATATATTTT.

V and J are TRBV12-3 or TRBV12-4 and TRBJ2-1, with TRBD2 identical over 8 bases. V gave up 6 bases and J gave up 5 bases; unmatched junction bases: 3. The CDR3 contains 13 residues. The CDR3 DNA sequence: TGTGCCAGCAGATCTAGCGGGCACAATGAGCAGTTCTTC. The encoded protein is CASRSSGHNEQFF.

The CDR3 nucleotides are TGTGCCAGCAGTTTATCGAACAGCGGCACTGAAGCTTTCTTT. It yields the protein CASSLSNSGTEAFF. The chain joins TRBV27 to TRBJ1-1, with D uncertain. Germline CDR1 MNHEY, CDR2 SMNVEV (reference sequence). V dropped 0 bases and J dropped 4 bases, with 9 bases sitting between them. CDR3 length: 14 residues.

The chain recombines TRBV7-8 with TRBJ1-1; 9 bases are a match to TRBD1. Per germline, CDR1 SGHVS and CDR2 FQNEAQ. The CDR3 has 19 amino acids. Trimming cost V 5 bases and J 3 bases; bases outside gene matches: 19. Written as DNA, the CDR3 is TGTGCCAGCAGCCGTGTGGTGAATACGGACAGGGGTTTTGACACTGAAGCTTTCTTT. Its translation: CASSRVVNTDRGFDTEAFF.

The V and J genes are TRBV7-9 and TRBJ1-6; D not certain. Trimming left V 5 bases short and J 7 bases short, with 12 bases between. Germline V CDR1 and CDR2: SEHNR, FQNEAQ (reference sequence). The CDR3 is 14 amino acids. This chain's CDR3 is CASSRGSGNSPLHF. In nucleotides, the CDR3 is TGTGCCAGCAGCCGCGGATCCGGGAATTCACCCCTCCACTTT.

The chain is built from TRBV6-5 and TRBJ1-1, with D possibly matching TRBD1 (6 bases). V lost 6 bases and J lost 4, with 15 bases in between. Germline V gene lookup returns CDR1 MNHEY and CDR2 SVGAGI. The CDR3 is 14 residues long. The CDR3 sequence: CASSETRGSTEAFF. The CDR3 coding sequence is TGTGCCAGCAGCGAGACGAGGGGGAGCACTGAAGCTTTCTTT.

The CDR3 region is CAWLAFTGELFF. CDR3 sequence (DNA): TGTGCCTGGCTAGCCTTCACCGGGGAGCTGTTTTTT. The gene calls are TRBV30 and TRBJ2-2; a weak D match, TRBD2 (5 bases). Looked up from germline, CDR1 is GTSNPN and CDR2 is SVGIG (reference sequence). V was clipped by 5 bases and J by 4 bases, with 8 bases between them. This CDR3 has 12 residues.

The gene calls are TRBV5-4 and TRBJ1-2, with 7 bases matching TRBD1. The CDR3 length is 13 residues. CDR1 SGHNT and CDR2 YYREEE come from the germline V gene (reference sequence). The V and J ends lost 5 bases and 8 bases, in that order; junction bases with no gene match: 9. CDR3 in DNA: TGTGCCAGCAGGACAGGGCAACTCGGCGGCTACACCTTC. This codes for CASRTGQLGGYTF.

The chain joins TRBV28 to TRBJ2-1; D unresolved. In germline, CDR1 is MDHEN, CDR2 SYDVKM. V was clipped by 6 bases and J by 15 bases, with 21 bases between them. The CDR3 covers 13 residues. CDR3: CASSSPKPPLPFF. The CDR3 DNA reads TGTGCCAGCAGCTCCCCAAAGCCACCACTGCCGTTCTTC. Using reference TRBV28 and TRBJ2-1 for the parts outside the CDR3, the full variable domain is DVKVTQSSRYLVKRTGEKVFLECVQDMDHENMFWYRQDPGLGLRLIYFSYDVKMKEKGDIPEGYSVSREKKERFSLILESASTNQTSMYLCASSSPKPPLPFFGPGTRLTVL.

The chain employs TRBV19 and TRBJ2-2; 11 bases are shared with TRBD1. The CDR3 spans 16 residues. Unmatched junction bases numbered 9, after V lost 6 bases and J lost 6 bases. The germline V gene encodes CDR1 LNHDA and CDR2 SQIVND (reference sequence). In nucleotides, the CDR3 is TGTGCCAGTAGAGCCGGGACAGGGGGAGTCGCCGGGGAGCTGTTTTTT. Its protein product is CASRAGTGGVAGELFF.

This clone appeared a single time. This sequence joins TRBV6-5 and TRBJ1-2, with D unresolved. The V and J ends lost 7 bases and 3 bases respectively, with 15 bases between them. Per germline, CDR1 MNHEY and CDR2 SVGAGI. The CDR3 extends over 14 amino acids. In nucleotides, the CDR3 is TGTGCCAGCACCCCATCCTACGGTCACTATGGCTACACCTTC. The encoded protein is CASTPSYGHYGYTF.

This clone was seen a handful of times. This rearrangement joins TRBV10-2 to TRBJ2-5; a possible D gene is TRBD2 (5 bases). CDR1 is WSHSY, CDR2 SAAADI, per germline. The CDR3 totals 13 residues. Trimming stripped 8 bases from V and 2 bases from J, with 12 bases between. The CDR3 DNA follows: TGCGCCAGCCGGCTGGGCGGGCAAGAGACCCAGTACTTC. This codes for CASRLGGQETQYF.

V is TRBV5-1 and J is TRBJ1-1, with a tentative D call TRBD1 (6 bases). Trimming shortened V by 1 base and J by 4 bases, and 11 bases separated the two germline ends. The germline gives CDR1 SGHRS, CDR2 YFSETQ. The CDR3 contains 14 residues. The CDR3 DNA sequence: TGCGCCAGCAGCTTGTCCCAGGGGTCCACTGAAGCTTTCTTT. As protein: CASSLSQGSTEAFF.

This chain links TRBV9 with TRBJ2-3, with TRBD1 as a possible D gene (5 bases). This CDR3 is built from 15 residues. Germline loops: CDR1 SGDLS, CDR2 YYNGEE. With 3 bases removed from V and 5 bases from J, the gap between germline ends came to 16 bases. The CDR3 region is CASSETIGAKDTQYF. CDR3 nucleotide sequence: TGTGCCAGCAGCGAGACCATTGGGGCGAAAGATACGCAGTATTTT.

CDR3 bases: TGTGCCAGCAGCTTAGGGATGGAGGCCAAGGGCCTCGACGAGCAGTACTTC. Residues: CASSLGMEAKGLDEQYF. This chain connects TRBV7-9 to TRBJ2-7, with D perhaps TRBD2 (5 bases). The V end lost 1 base, the J end lost 5 bases, and 21 bases lay between the germline ends. The CDR3 totals 17 residues. CDR1 is SEHNR, CDR2 FQNEAQ, per germline (reference sequence).

The chain combines TRBV27 with TRBJ2-7, with D perhaps matching TRBD2 (5 bases). Germline V gene sequence: CDR1 MNHEY, CDR2 SMNVEV (reference sequence). V dropped 5 bases and J dropped 3 bases, with 14 bases sitting between them. This CDR3 has 14 residues. In nucleotides, the CDR3 is TGTGCCAGCAGTCGACGAGAGGGCGGCTACGAGCAGTACGTC. It specifies CASSRREGGYEQYV.

This chain joins TRBV7-2 and TRBJ1-2; D is possibly TRBD1 (5 bases). Trimming left V 4 bases short and J 4 bases short, with 16 bases between. The germline CDR1 and CDR2 sequences are SGHTA and FQGNSA. The length of the CDR3 is 15 residues. CDR3 coding DNA: TGTGCCAGCAGCTCCCAGGGAACGAGCGTCTATGGCTACACCTTC. This codes for CASSSQGTSVYGYTF.

V gene TRBV19 combines with J gene TRBJ1-1, with TRBD1 matching over 7 bases. V trimming: 6 bases; J trimming: 2 bases; junction bases outside the gene matches: 6. CDR3 length: 14 residues. The germline V gene has CDR1 LNHDA and CDR2 SQIVND (reference sequence). The CDR3 DNA reads TGTGCCAGTAGCACGGGACAGATTAACACTGAAGCTTTCTTT. Protein: CASSTGQINTEAFF. The entire variable domain, with the rest obtained from reference TRBV19 and TRBJ1-1, is as follows: DGGITQSPKYLFRKEGQNVTLSCEQNLNHDAMYWYRQDPGQGLRLIYYSQIVNDFQKGDIAEGYSVSREKKESFPLTVTSAQKNPTAFYLCASSTGQINTEAFFGQGTRLTVV.

The chain recombines TRBV21-1 with TRBJ2-1; the D segment call TRBD2 is taken from the table without a DNA check. TRBV21-1 corresponds to a pseudogene. The CDR3 length is 15 residues. CDR3 bases: TGTGCCAGCAGCAAAGGAACCGGTACCTACAATGAGCAGTTCTTC. This sequence encodes CASSKGTGTYNEQFF.

This chain connects TRBV23-1 to TRBJ1-6, with no clear D. TRBV23-1 is placed among ORFs of uncertain function. CDR3 length equals 16 residues. Trimming removed 3 bases at V and 0 bases at J, with 9 bases between. CDR3 bases: TGCGCCAGCAGTCACGAGCCCCACTCCTATAATTCACCCCTCCACTTT. This translates into CASSHEPHSYNSPLHF.

V usage is TRBV11-2 and J usage is TRBJ2-2, with D unresolved. The V end lost 4 bases, the J end lost 2 bases, and 5 bases lay between the germline ends. This CDR3 spans 13 amino acids. Germline CDR1 is SGHAT and CDR2 is FQNNGV. The CDR3 nucleotides read TGTGCCAGCAGCTCCCTAAACACCGGGGAGCTGTTTTTT. Translating gives CASSSLNTGELFF. The whole variable domain, filled in from reference TRBV11-2 and TRBJ2-2, reads EAGVAQSPRYKIIEKRQSVAFWCNPISGHATLYWYQQILGQGPKLLIQFQNNGVVDDSQLPKDRFSAERLKGVDSTLKIQPAKLEDSAVYLCASSSLNTGELFFGEGSRLTVL.